This TCR beta chain stems from a study of cytomegalovirus exposure and HLA in healthy donors. Amplification used 60 Vbeta primers and 13 Jbeta primers. In the authors' workflow: The authors later counted about 80 million unique TCR beta chains, 9.5 million to 11 million of them shared. Profiled with immunoSEQ multiplex PCR; TCRdb holds only in-frame clones, not every one. Clonal size and the V and J genes are those of that table, whereas D and trimming came from the DNA. The table includes about 130,000 clones, approximately 82% detected once. Study results and caveats: An analysis done earlier found most TCR beta V segments productive about 87% or about 30% of the time.

Germline-derived CDR1 and CDR2 are SGHRS and YFSETQ. There are 14 residues in the CDR3. After removal of 5 bases from V and 7 bases from J, the junction contained 6 bases not matched to a gene. Notes on this clone: As yet, its antigen is unknown.

The origin of this receptor is a man aged 45 to 65 in good health and CMV-seronegative. The chain carries TRBV5-1 and TRBJ1-6; TRBD1 aligns across 7 bases. Sequenced: PBMCs. CDR3 sequence (DNA): TGCGCCAGCAGTTCGACAGGGAGGAATTCACCCCTCCACTTT. Translation: CASSSTGRNSPLHF.